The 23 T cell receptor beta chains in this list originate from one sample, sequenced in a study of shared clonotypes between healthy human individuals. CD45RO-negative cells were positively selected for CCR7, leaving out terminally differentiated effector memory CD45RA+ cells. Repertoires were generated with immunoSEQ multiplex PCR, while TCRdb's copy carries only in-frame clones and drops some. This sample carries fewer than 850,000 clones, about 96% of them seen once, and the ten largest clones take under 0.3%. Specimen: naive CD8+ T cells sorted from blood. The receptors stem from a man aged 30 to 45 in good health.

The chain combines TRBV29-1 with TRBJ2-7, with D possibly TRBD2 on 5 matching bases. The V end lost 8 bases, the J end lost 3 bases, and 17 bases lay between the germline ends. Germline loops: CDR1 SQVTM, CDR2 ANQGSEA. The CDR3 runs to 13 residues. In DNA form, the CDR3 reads TGCAGCATAAGAGCGGAGACTTACTACGAGCAGTACTTC. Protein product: CSIRAETYYEQYF.

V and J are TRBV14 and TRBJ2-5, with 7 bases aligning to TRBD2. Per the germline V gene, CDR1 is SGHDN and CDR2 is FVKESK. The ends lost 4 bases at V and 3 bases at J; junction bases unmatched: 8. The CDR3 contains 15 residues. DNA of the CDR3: TGTGCCAGCAGCCCCTGGGCGGGAGCGGAAGAGACCCAGTACTTC. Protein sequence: CASSPWAGAEETQYF.

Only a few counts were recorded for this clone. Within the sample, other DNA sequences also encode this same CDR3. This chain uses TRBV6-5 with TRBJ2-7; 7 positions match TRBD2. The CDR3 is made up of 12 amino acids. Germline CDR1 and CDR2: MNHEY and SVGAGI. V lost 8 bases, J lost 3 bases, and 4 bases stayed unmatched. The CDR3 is CASGTSVYEQYF. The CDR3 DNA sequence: TGTGCCAGCGGAACTAGCGTCTACGAGCAGTACTTC.

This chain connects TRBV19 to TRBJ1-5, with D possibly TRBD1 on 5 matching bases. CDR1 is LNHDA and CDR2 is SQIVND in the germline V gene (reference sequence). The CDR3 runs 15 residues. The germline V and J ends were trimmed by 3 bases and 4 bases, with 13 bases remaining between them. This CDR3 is CASSILGEWNQPQHF. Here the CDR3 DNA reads TGTGCCAGTAGTATTCTGGGGGAGTGGAATCAGCCCCAGCATTTT.

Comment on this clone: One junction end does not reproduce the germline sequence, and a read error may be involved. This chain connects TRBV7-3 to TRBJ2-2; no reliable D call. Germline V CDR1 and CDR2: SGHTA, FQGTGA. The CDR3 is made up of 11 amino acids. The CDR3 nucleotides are TGTGCCAGCAGCCTAACCGGGGAGCTGTTTTTT. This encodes CASSLTGELFF.

CDR3: CASSFLSSVNNEQFF. In nucleotides, the CDR3 is TGTGCCAGCAGCTTCCTCTCTAGCGTTAACAATGAGCAGTTCTTC. The gene calls are TRBV7-9 and TRBJ2-1, with D possibly matching TRBD2 (6 bases). The CDR3 consists of 15 residues. Germline V gene data show CDR1 as SEHNR and CDR2 as FQNEAQ (reference sequence). V was clipped by 3 bases and J by 5 bases, with 14 bases between them.

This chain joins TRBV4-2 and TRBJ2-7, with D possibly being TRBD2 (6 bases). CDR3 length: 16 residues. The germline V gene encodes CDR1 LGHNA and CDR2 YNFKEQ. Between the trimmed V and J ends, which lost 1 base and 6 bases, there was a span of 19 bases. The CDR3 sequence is CASSQAPIFQGGEQYF. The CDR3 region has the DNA TGTGCCAGCAGCCAAGCCCCCATATTCCAGGGAGGCGAGCAGTACTTC.

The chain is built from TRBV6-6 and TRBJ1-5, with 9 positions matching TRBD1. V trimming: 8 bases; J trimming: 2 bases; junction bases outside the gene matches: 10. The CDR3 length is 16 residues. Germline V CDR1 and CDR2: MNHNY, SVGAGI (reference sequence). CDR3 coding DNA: TGTGCCAGCCATTCGGGGACAGGGAAAGGCAATCAGCCCCAGCATTTT. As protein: CASHSGTGKGNQPQHF.

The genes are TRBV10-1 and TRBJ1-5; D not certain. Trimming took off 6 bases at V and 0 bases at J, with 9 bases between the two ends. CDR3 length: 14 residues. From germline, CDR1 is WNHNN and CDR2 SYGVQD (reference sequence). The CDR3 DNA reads TGCGCCAGCAGACTACAGAATAGCAATCAGCCCCAGCATTTT. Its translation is CASRLQNSNQPQHF.

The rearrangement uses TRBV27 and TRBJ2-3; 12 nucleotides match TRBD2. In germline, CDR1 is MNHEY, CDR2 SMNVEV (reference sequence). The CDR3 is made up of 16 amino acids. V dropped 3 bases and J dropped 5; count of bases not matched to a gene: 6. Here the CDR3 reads CASSFLAGGPGDTQYF. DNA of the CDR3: TGTGCCAGCAGTTTCCTAGCGGGAGGGCCGGGAGATACGCAGTATTTT.

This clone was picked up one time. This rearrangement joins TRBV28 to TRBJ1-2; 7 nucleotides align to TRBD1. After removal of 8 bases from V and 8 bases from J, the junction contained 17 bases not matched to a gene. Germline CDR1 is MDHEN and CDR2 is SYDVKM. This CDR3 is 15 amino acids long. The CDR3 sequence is CASGGERQGLEGYTF. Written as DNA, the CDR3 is TGTGCCAGCGGAGGAGAGAGACAGGGCCTTGAGGGCTACACCTTC.

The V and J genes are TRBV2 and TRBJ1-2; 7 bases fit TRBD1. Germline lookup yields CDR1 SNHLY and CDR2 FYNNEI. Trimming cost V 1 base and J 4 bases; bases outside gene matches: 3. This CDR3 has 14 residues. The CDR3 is CASSEGQGLYGYTF. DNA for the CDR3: TGTGCCAGCAGTGAAGGACAGGGACTCTATGGCTACACCTTC.

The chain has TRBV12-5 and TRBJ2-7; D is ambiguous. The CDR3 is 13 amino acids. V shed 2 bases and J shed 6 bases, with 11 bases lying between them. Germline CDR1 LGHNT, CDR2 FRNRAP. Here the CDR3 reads CASGLLSSSEQYF. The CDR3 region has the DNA TGTGCTAGTGGTTTGTTGAGTTCGTCCGAGCAGTACTTC. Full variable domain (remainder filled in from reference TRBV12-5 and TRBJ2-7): DARVTQTPRHKVTEMGQEVTMRCQPILGHNTVFWYRQTMMQGLELLAYFRNRAPLDDSGMPKDRFSAEMPDATLATLKIQPSEPRDSAVYFCASGLLSSSEQYFGPGTRLTVT.

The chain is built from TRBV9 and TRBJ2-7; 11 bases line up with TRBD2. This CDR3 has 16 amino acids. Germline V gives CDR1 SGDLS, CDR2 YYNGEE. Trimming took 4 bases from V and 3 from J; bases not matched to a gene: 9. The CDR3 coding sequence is TGTGCCAGCAGCCCCTCCCCGACTAGCGGGAACTACGAGCAGTACTTC. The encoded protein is CASSPSPTSGNYEQYF.

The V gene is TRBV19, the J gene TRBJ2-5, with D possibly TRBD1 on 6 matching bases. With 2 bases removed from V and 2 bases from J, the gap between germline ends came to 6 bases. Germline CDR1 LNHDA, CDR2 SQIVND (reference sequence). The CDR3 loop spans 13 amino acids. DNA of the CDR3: TGTGCCAGTAGTATACAGGGGCAAGAGACCCAGTACTTC. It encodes CASSIQGQETQYF.

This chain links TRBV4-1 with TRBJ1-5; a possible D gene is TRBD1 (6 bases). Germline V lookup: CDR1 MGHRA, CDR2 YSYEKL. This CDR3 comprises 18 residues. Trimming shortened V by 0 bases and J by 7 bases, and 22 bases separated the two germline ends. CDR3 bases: TGCGCCAGCAGCCAAGATGGGTTTTGGACAGAGGGTAGCCAGCCCCAGCATTTT. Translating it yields CASSQDGFWTEGSQPQHF.

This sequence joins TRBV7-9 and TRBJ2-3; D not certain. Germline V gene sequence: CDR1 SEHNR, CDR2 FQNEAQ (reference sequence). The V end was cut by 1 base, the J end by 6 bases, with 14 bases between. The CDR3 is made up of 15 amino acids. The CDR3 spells CASSLVLKRWDTQYF. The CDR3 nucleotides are TGTGCCAGCAGCTTAGTGCTAAAGAGGTGGGATACGCAGTATTTT.

The CDR3 loop reads CASSFRPGVSEKLFF. In DNA, the CDR3 is TGCGCCAGCAGCTTTAGGCCCGGAGTAAGTGAAAAACTGTTTTTT. The chain combines TRBV5-1 with TRBJ1-4; D uncertain. In germline, CDR1 is SGHRS, CDR2 YFSETQ. The V end was cut by 2 bases, the J end by 7 bases, with 15 bases between. The CDR3 has 15 amino acids.

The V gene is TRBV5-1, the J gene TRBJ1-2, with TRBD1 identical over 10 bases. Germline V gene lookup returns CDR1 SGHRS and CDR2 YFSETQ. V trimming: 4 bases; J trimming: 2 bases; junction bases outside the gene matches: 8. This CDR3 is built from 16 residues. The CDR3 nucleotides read TGCGCCAGCAGCGCCCGACAGGGGGCTGCAAACTATGGCTACACCTTC. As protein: CASSARQGAANYGYTF.

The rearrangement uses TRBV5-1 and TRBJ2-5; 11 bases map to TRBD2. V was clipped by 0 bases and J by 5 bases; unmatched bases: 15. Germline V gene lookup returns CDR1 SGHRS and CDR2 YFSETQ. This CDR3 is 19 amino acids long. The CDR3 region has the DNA TGCGCCAGCAGCTTGGGTCAGGTAGCGGGAGGGCCGTCTGGTGAGACCCAGTACTTC. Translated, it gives CASSLGQVAGGPSGETQYF.

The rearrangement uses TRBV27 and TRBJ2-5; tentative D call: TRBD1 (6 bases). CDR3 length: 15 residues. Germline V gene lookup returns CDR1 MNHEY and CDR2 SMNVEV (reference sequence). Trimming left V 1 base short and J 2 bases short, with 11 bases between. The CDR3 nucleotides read TGTGCCAGCAGTTTATTCGGGCAGGGGCAAGAGACCCAGTACTTC. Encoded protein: CASSLFGQGQETQYF.

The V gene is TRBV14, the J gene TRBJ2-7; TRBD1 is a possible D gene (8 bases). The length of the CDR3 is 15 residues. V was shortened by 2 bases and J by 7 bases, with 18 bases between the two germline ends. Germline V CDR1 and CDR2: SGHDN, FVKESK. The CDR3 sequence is CASSQLDREAGEQYF. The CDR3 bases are TGTGCCAGCAGCCAATTGGACAGGGAAGCGGGGGAGCAGTACTTC. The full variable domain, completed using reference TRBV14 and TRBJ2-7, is EAGVTQFPSHSVIEKGQTVTLRCDPISGHDNLYWYRRVMGKEIKFLLHFVKESKQDESGMPNNRFLAERTGGTYSTLKVQPAELEDSGVYFCASSQLDREAGEQYFGPGTRLTVT.

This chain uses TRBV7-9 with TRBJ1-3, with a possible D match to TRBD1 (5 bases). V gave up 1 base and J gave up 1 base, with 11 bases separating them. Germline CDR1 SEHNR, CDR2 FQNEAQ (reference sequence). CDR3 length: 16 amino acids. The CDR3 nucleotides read TGTGCCAGCAGCTTAGTTTCGGGGGAATCTGGAAACACCATATATTTT. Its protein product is CASSLVSGESGNTIYF.